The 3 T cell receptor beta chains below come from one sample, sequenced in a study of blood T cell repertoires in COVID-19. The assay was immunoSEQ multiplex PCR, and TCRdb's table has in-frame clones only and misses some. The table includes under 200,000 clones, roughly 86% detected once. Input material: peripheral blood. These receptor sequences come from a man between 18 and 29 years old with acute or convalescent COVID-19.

The CDR3 nucleotides read TGTGCCAGCAGCTCCACAGGGAGGGTGAACACTGAAGCTTTCTTT. As protein: CASSSTGRVNTEAFF. The chain uses TRBV7-9 and TRBJ1-1; tentatively, D is TRBD1 (6 bases). V dropped 4 bases and J dropped 0 bases, with 12 bases sitting between them. CDR3 length equals 15 residues. CDR1 and CDR2 from the germline V gene are SEHNR and FQNEAQ (reference sequence).

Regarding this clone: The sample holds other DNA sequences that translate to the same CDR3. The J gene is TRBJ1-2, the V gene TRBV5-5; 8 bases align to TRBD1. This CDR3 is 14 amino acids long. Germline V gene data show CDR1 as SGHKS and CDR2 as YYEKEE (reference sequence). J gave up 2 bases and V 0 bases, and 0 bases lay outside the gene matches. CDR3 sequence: CASSLDRGNYGYTF. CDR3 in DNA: TGTGCCAGCAGCTTGGACAGGGGGAACTATGGCTACACCTTC.

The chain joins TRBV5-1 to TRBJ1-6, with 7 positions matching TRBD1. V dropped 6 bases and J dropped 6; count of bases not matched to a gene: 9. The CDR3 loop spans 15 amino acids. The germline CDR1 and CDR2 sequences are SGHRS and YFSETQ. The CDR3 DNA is TGCGCCAGCACCACCTTGGGACAGCCTAATTCACCCCTCCACTTT. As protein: CASTTLGQPNSPLHF.